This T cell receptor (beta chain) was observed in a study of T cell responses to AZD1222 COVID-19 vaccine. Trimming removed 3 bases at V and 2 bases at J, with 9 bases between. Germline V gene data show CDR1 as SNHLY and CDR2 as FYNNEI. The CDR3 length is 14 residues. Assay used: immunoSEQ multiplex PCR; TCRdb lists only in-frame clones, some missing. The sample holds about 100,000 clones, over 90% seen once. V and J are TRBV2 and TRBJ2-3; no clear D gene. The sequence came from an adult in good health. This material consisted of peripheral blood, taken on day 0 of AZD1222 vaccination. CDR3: CASSDIRNTDTQYF. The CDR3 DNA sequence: TGTGCCAGCAGTGACATACGAAACACAGATACGCAGTATTTT.